A selection of T cell receptor beta chains follows, all from one sample in a study of T cell responses to AZD1222 COVID-19 vaccine. TCRdb keeps only in-frame clones here, not all; method: immunoSEQ multiplex PCR. The data hold tens of thousands of clones, with around 82% observed a single time. The input for sequencing was peripheral blood, taken 28 days after the second AZD1222 dose. The receptors come from an adult who received the AZD1222 COVID-19 vaccine. Each CDR3 is given without its conserved first and last residue. The order of the fields is J gene, V gene, D gene, CDR3 protein. A D gene is named only where the DNA matches it firmly.

J gene: TRBJ1-6
V gene: TRBV11-2
D gene: .
CDR3 protein: ASSSLPGTTNHNSPLH

J gene: TRBJ2-6
V gene: TRBV5-1
D gene: .
CDR3 protein: ASSLFRVQSSGANVLT

J gene: TRBJ2-7
V gene: TRBV21-1
D gene: .
CDR3 protein: ASSKVRSLSGSPYYEQY

J gene: TRBJ2-1
V gene: TRBV7-3
D gene: TRBD2
CDR3 protein: ASSLVGTSGSKQF

J gene: TRBJ2-3
V gene: TRBV6-4
D gene: TRBD1
CDR3 protein: ASSDSGTGGADTQY

J gene: TRBJ2-5
V gene: TRBV18
D gene: .
CDR3 protein: ASSPPGETQY

J gene: TRBJ2-2
V gene: TRBV18
D gene: .
CDR3 protein: ASSRAALTGELF

J gene: TRBJ2-5
V gene: TRBV19
D gene: TRBD1
CDR3 protein: ASSIVGTGETQY

J gene: TRBJ2-4
V gene: TRBV11-3
D gene: TRBD2
CDR3 protein: ASSPSGGGLAKNIQY

J gene: TRBJ2-3
V gene: TRBV6-1
D gene: TRBD2
CDR3 protein: ASSEVVGVAGGADTQY

J gene: TRBJ2-3
V gene: TRBV5-6
D gene: TRBD2
CDR3 protein: ASSSGLAGDDTDTQY

J gene: TRBJ2-7
V gene: TRBV18
D gene: TRBD1
CDR3 protein: ASSPQPGQGGYEQY

J gene: TRBJ2-1
V gene: TRBV6-2/TRBV6-3
D gene: TRBD1
CDR3 protein: ASSLRTGPLVLGEQF

J gene: TRBJ2-3
V gene: TRBV7-8
D gene: TRBD1
CDR3 protein: ASSLVQWTGSFGDTQY

J gene: TRBJ1-5
V gene: TRBV5-8
D gene: TRBD1
CDR3 protein: ASSSGTVAYSNQPQH

J gene: TRBJ2-7
V gene: TRBV7-2
D gene: .
CDR3 protein: ASSFDSGTSHYYEQY

J gene: TRBJ2-1
V gene: TRBV7-8
D gene: .
CDR3 protein: ASSLVTRSDEQF

J gene: TRBJ2-3
V gene: TRBV19
D gene: TRBD2
CDR3 protein: ASSSGLAGVIDTQY

J gene: TRBJ1-4
V gene: TRBV28
D gene: .
CDR3 protein: ATDRARAGGNEKLF

J gene: TRBJ2-2
V gene: TRBV5-1
D gene: .
CDR3 protein: ASSSGTGTPDGELF

J gene: TRBJ2-5
V gene: TRBV12-5
D gene: .
CDR3 protein: ASGFGVGETQY

J gene: TRBJ1-5
V gene: TRBV30
D gene: TRBD1
CDR3 protein: AWSVGAGGQPQH

J gene: TRBJ1-6
V gene: TRBV5-1
D gene: .
CDR3 protein: ASSLLEGGNSPLH

J gene: TRBJ2-5
V gene: TRBV5-1
D gene: .
CDR3 protein: ASGLEETQY

J gene: TRBJ2-7
V gene: TRBV5-8
D gene: .
CDR3 protein: ASRTRGNHEQY

J gene: TRBJ1-4
V gene: TRBV5-1
D gene: TRBD1
CDR3 protein: ASSLADPTGGGEKLF

J gene: TRBJ2-7
V gene: TRBV27
D gene: TRBD1
CDR3 protein: ASSGTGGAREQY

J gene: TRBJ1-4
V gene: TRBV9
D gene: .
CDR3 protein: ASSDSVGYNEKLF

J gene: TRBJ2-2
V gene: TRBV6-5
D gene: .
CDR3 protein: ATRNTGELF

J gene: TRBJ1-2
V gene: TRBV27
D gene: .
CDR3 protein: ASSLWSGDHGYT

J gene: TRBJ1-2
V gene: TRBV20-1
D gene: .
CDR3 protein: SARGDYGYT

J gene: TRBJ1-4
V gene: TRBV28
D gene: TRBD1
CDR3 protein: ASSSGQGVVEKLF

J gene: TRBJ1-1
V gene: TRBV19
D gene: .
CDR3 protein: ASSIDGRGWAF

J gene: TRBJ2-1
V gene: TRBV7-2
D gene: .
CDR3 protein: ASSLLAGEQF

J gene: TRBJ1-1
V gene: TRBV21-1
D gene: .
CDR3 protein: ASSKMFRRQTEAF

J gene: TRBJ1-2
V gene: TRBV14
D gene: .
CDR3 protein: ASSQGLGRDGYT

J gene: TRBJ2-5
V gene: TRBV20-1
D gene: TRBD1
CDR3 protein: SARQGGTQY